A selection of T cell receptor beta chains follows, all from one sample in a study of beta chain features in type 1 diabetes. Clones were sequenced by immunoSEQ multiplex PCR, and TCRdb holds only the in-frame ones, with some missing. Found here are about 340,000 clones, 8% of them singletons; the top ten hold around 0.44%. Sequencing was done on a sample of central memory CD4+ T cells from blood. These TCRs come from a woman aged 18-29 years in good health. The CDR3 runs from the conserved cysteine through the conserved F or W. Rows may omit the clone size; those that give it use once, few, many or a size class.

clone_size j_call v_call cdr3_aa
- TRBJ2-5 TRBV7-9 CASSLQAETQYF
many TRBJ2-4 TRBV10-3 CAISESSGRNKNIQYF
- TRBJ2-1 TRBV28 CASSSPSGSPPNEQFF
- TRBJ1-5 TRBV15 CATSSSLHGGSNQPQHF
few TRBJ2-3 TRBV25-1 CASSPPGTSTDTQYF
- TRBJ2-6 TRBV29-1 CSVATRHFVSGANVLTF
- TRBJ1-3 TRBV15 CATSPTTGSTGNTIYF
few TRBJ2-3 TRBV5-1 CASSSERSTDTQYF
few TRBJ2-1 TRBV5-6 CASSVAGNNEQFF
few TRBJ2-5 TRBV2 CASRGTSRETQYF
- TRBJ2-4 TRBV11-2 CASSSLTGKGQNIQYF
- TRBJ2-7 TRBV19 CASSITPSYEQYF
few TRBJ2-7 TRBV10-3 CAAKQGASYYEQYF
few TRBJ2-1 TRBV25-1 CASSDTTSGRNEQFF
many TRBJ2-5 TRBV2 CASSRFGGRQGRETQYF
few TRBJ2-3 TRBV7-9 CASSLGVALKSSTDTQYF
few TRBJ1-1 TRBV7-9 CASSNQGDTEAFF
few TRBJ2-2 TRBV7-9 CASSSRGIGELFF
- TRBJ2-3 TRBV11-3 CASSSARGTDTQYF
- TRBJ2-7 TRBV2 CASRREGGPYEQYF
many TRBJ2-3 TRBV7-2 CASSLISGRDRSTDTQYF
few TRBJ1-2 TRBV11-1 CASSSTGPVGYTF
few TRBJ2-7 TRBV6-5 CASRLGQIYEQYF
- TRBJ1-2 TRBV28 CASTSPGLRDSYNYGYTF
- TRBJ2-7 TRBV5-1 CASSLSVDNYEQYF
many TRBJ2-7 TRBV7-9 CASSFTGVEQYF
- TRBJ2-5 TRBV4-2 CASSQDGAETQYF
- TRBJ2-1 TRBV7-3 CASSLEGRAHNEQFF
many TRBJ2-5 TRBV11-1 CASSLGETQYF
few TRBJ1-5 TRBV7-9 CASSRTPQGGSNQPQHF
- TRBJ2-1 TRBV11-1 CASSLAPGLANANEQFF
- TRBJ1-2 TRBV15 CATSRNMNYGYTF
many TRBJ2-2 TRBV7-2 CASRISGSGELFF
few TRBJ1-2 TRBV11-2 CASSPPTGGYGYTF
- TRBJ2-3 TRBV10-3 CAIRAGQGTDTQYF
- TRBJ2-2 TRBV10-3 CAISVGGELFF
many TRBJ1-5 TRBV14 CASSDRDFNQPQHF
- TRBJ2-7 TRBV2 CASSGAGLKQYF
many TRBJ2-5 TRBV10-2 CASSLLPSETQYF
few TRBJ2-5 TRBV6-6 CASSYHPQRQETQYF
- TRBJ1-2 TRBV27 CASSLSAGGGYTF
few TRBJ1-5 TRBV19 CASSGGSISPQHF
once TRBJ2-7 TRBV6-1 CAISGRAGEQYF
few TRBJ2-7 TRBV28 CASSLAGSTSYEQYF
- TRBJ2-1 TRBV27 CASSAYMDNEQFF
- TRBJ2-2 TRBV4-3 CASSQGTRGTGELFF
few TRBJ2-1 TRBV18 CASSPLRDSYNEQFF
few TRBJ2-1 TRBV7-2 CASSFRTGSHEQFF
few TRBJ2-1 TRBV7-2 CASSASGGHNEQFF
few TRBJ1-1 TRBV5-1 CASSFQQGTEAFF
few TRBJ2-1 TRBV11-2 CASSLPRAGGNEQFF
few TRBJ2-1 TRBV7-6 CASSLALAGSYNEQFF
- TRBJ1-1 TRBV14 CASSQGLRTAPGAFF
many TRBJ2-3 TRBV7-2 CASSQRYTQYF
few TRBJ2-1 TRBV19 CASSIVRGSGLSYNEQFF
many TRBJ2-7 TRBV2 CASSVEASYEQYF